The TCR beta chain described here comes from a study of tumor and adjacent non-tumor tissue in lung cancer. Study results and caveats: Significantly higher TCR diversity was found in tumor than normal lung.

TCRbeta libraries were built with three rounds of nested PCR, modified from ARM-PCR. One entry per CDR3 protein, called by TCRdb with MiXCR from the multiplex PCR reads. The sample lists almost 75,000 distinct CDR3 sequences, approximately 71% seen once, with about a quarter in the top ten. Regarding this clonotype: Its antigen is not known. At one end, the junction sequence differs from germline, possibly due to a read error.

This sample's RNA came from whole unsorted tissue. The normal lung tissue was taken more than 3 cm from the tumor edge. CDR1 is SQVTM and CDR2 is ANQGSEA in the germline V gene. This CDR3 region has 13 residues. V usage is TRBV29-1 and J usage is TRBJ1-2; D uncertain. This receptor was identified in a woman aged 45-59 years with non-small cell lung cancer. What was sequenced was distant non-tumor lung tissue. The CDR3 DNA follows: TGCAGCGTTAAAGATGGTCGTCGCTATGGATACACCTTC. Its protein product is CSVKDGRRYGYTF.